These 24 T cell receptor beta chains were sequenced from one sample in a study of PD-L1 blockade in urothelial cancer. Clones were sequenced by immunoSEQ multiplex PCR, and TCRdb holds only the in-frame ones, with some missing. In the table there are about 48,000 clones, approximately 80% of which are singletons. Time point reported: peripheral blood 6 weeks after treatment start. Here the sequenced sample was PBMCs, taken around atezolizumab (anti-PD-L1) treatment. The receptor set was obtained from a man in his 70s with urothelial cancer.

The chain combines TRBV11-2 with TRBJ2-1; 8 bases are a match to TRBD2. CDR1 SGHAT and CDR2 FQNNGV come from the germline V gene. The CDR3 sequence is 11 residues long. The V and J ends lost 6 bases and 14 bases, in that order; junction bases with no gene match: 6. The CDR3 nucleotides read TGTGCCAGCAGTTCGGGACTAGTGGAGTTCTTC. Translation gives CASSSGLVEFF.

This sequence joins TRBV6-5 and TRBJ2-2; 8 positions match TRBD2. The V gene end was trimmed by 7 bases and the J gene end by 3 bases; junction bases not matched to a gene: 4. The germline V gene has CDR1 MNHEY and CDR2 SVGAGI. The CDR3 has 14 amino acids. The CDR3 DNA reads as TGTGCCAGCACCCGGGGGGGTGACACCGGGGAGCTGTTTTTT. Translated, it gives CASTRGGDTGELFF.

The V gene is TRBV30, the J gene TRBJ1-1; D is unresolved. This CDR3 is built from 12 residues. The V and J ends lost 4 bases and 1 base respectively, with 7 bases between them. Looked up from germline, CDR1 is GTSNPN and CDR2 is SVGIG (reference sequence). The CDR3 nucleotides read TGTGCCTGGAATGAGCAGAACACTGAAGCTTTCTTT. Translation gives CAWNEQNTEAFF.

The chain is built from TRBV28 and TRBJ1-1, with D perhaps matching TRBD1 (6 bases). CDR1 is MDHEN, CDR2 SYDVKM, per germline. With 3 bases removed from V and 4 bases from J, the gap between germline ends came to 18 bases. This CDR3 has 16 residues. The CDR3 nucleotides are TGTGCCAGCAGTTTTTTGGCTAGGACAGTGGGCACTGAAGCTTTCTTT. Its protein product is CASSFLARTVGTEAFF.

This chain links TRBV2 with TRBJ1-1; D remains unclear. CDR1 is SNHLY, CDR2 FYNNEI, per germline. The V gene lost 4 bases and the J gene lost 1 base, with 10 bases spanning the gap. There are 14 residues in the CDR3. The CDR3 DNA reads as TGTGCCAGCAGTGGAAGCAGAGGGAACACTGAAGCTTTCTTT. It encodes CASSGSRGNTEAFF.

This chain connects TRBV18 to TRBJ2-7; a possible D gene is TRBD1 (7 bases). This CDR3 is built from 15 residues. V was clipped by 0 bases and J by 6 bases, with 15 bases between them. Germline CDR1 reads KGHSH; CDR2 reads LQKENI. The CDR3 sequence: CASSPPTAGGGEQYF. In DNA, the CDR3 is TGTGCCAGCTCACCACCGACGGCAGGGGGAGGCGAGCAGTACTTC. Complete variable domain (other parts from reference TRBV18 and TRBJ2-7): NAGVMQNPRHLVRRRGQEARLRCSPMKGHSHVYWYRQLPEEGLKFMVYLQKENIIDESGMPKERFSAEFPKEGPSILRIQQVVRGDSAAYFCASSPPTAGGGEQYFGPGTRLTVT.

The J gene is TRBJ2-1, the V gene TRBV7-9; D possibly corresponds to TRBD1 (6 bases). Per germline, CDR1 SEHNR and CDR2 FQNEAQ (reference sequence). The V gene lost 3 bases and the J gene lost 14 bases, with 14 bases spanning the gap. The CDR3 runs 12 residues. This CDR3 reads CASSFTGPGEFF. The DNA for the CDR3 is TGTGCCAGCAGCTTCACAGGGCCAGGGGAGTTCTTC.

The chain uses TRBV6-5 and TRBJ2-3, with 9 bases aligning to TRBD2. J gave up 6 bases and V 11 bases, and 9 bases lay outside the gene matches. Germline CDR1 MNHEY, CDR2 SVGAGI. The CDR3 has 13 amino acids. This CDR3 is CAARAGGVDTQYF. In DNA form, the CDR3 reads TGTGCCGCCCGAGCGGGAGGAGTTGATACGCAGTATTTT.

The chain recombines TRBV7-3 with TRBJ2-5, with 8 bases identical to TRBD1. The CDR3 contains 15 residues. V trimming: 6 bases; J trimming: 3 bases; junction bases outside the gene matches: 9. In germline, CDR1 is SGHTA, CDR2 FQGTGA. The CDR3 spells CASSPTDREKETQYF. CDR3 in DNA: TGTGCCAGCAGTCCTACGGACAGGGAAAAAGAGACCCAGTACTTC.

In its sample, this clone was seen a few times. The genes are TRBV11-3 and TRBJ2-1; D possibly corresponds to TRBD2 (5 bases). Trimming stripped 1 base from V and 0 bases from J, with 7 bases between. The CDR3 is made up of 15 amino acids. The germline V gene has CDR1 SGHNT and CDR2 YENEEA. This CDR3 reads CASSLAGSSYNEQFF. The DNA for the CDR3 is TGTGCCAGCAGCTTAGCGGGGAGCTCCTACAATGAGCAGTTCTTC.

The V gene is TRBV7-6, the J gene TRBJ2-1; TRBD2 is a possible D gene (6 bases). Trimming stripped 1 base from V and 0 bases from J, with 13 bases between. The length of the CDR3 is 17 residues. CDR1 and CDR2 from the germline V gene are SGHVS and FNYEAQ. The CDR3 sequence is CASSLVGGVSSYNEQFF. The CDR3, as DNA: TGTGCCAGCAGCTTAGTTGGCGGGGTAAGCTCCTACAATGAGCAGTTCTTC.

This chain links TRBV4-1 with TRBJ2-3, with 11 bases lining up with TRBD2. Trimming took 5 bases from V and 3 from J; bases not matched to a gene: 10. Germline lookup yields CDR1 MGHRA and CDR2 YSYEKL. The CDR3 sequence is 17 residues long. This CDR3 is CASSATPGLAVTDTQYF. The CDR3 DNA reads TGCGCCAGCAGCGCCACTCCGGGACTAGCGGTGACAGATACGCAGTATTTT.

The chain employs TRBV7-9 and TRBJ2-5; weak D call: TRBD2 (5 bases). V was shortened by 8 bases and J by 5 bases, with 15 bases between the two germline ends. Germline CDR1 SEHNR, CDR2 FQNEAQ (reference sequence). The CDR3 spans 13 residues. The CDR3 bases are TGTGCCAGCGGCCCTCTGGGAGTGGAGACCCAGTACTTC. Protein: CASGPLGVETQYF.

J is TRBJ2-3 and V is TRBV5-1; D might be TRBD1 (6 bases). Germline-derived CDR1 and CDR2 are SGHRS and YFSETQ. There are 13 residues in the CDR3. Trimming removed 4 bases from V and 6 bases from J, with 12 bases in between. The CDR3: CASSDMQGDTQYF. In DNA form, the CDR3 reads TGCGCCAGCAGCGACATGCAGGGGGATACGCAGTATTTT.

The sample holds a few counts of this clone. This sequence joins TRBV5-1 and TRBJ1-1, with 11 positions matching TRBD1. The V gene end was trimmed by 3 bases and the J gene end by 1 base; junction bases not matched to a gene: 20. Per the germline V gene, CDR1 is SGHRS and CDR2 is YFSETQ. The CDR3 is 21 amino acids. The CDR3 sequence is CASSWGALRTGGASPNTEAFF. Here the CDR3 DNA reads TGCGCCAGCAGCTGGGGGGCACTACGGACAGGGGGCGCCTCCCCGAACACTGAAGCTTTCTTT.

V gene TRBV15 combines with J gene TRBJ2-1; no definite D call. CDR1 and CDR2 from the germline V gene are LNHNV and YYDKDF (reference sequence). CDR3 length: 14 residues. Trimming cost V 1 base and J 7 bases, with 11 bases left between them. The CDR3 DNA reads TGTGCCACCAGCAGAGGGGCGTTACAGAATGAGCAGTTCTTC. Its translation is CATSRGALQNEQFF.

The rearrangement uses TRBV6-5 and TRBJ2-2, with TRBD1 as a possible D gene (6 bases). The V gene's germline CDR1 is MNHEY and CDR2 SVGAGI. The CDR3 consists of 15 residues. V lost 5 bases to trimming and J lost 1 base, with 11 bases between them. The CDR3 nucleotides read TGTGCCAGCAGTACCCCCAGGGGGAACACCGGGGAGCTGTTTTTT. It codes for CASSTPRGNTGELFF.

This clone occurred a few times. The chain uses TRBV21-1 and TRBJ1-3; TRBD1, as called in the table, went unchecked against the DNA. TRBV21-1 is a documented pseudogene. CDR3 size: 16 residues. DNA for the CDR3: TGTGCCAGCAGCAAAGTTCACAGGAGCTCTGGAAACACCATATATTTT. Encoded protein: CASSKVHRSSGNTIYF.

The chain recombines TRBV28 with TRBJ1-4; D is ambiguous. The CDR3 contains 15 residues. Trimming stripped 4 bases from V and 1 base from J, with 10 bases between. Germline V CDR1 and CDR2: MDHEN, SYDVKM. The CDR3, as DNA: TGTGCCAGCAGTTCTCTCGGGGTAACTAATGAAAAACTGTTTTTT. This gives the protein CASSSLGVTNEKLFF.

The rearrangement joins TRBV18 to TRBJ1-2, with a possible D match to TRBD1 (5 bases). This CDR3 comprises 15 residues. V shed 5 bases and J shed 0 bases, with 13 bases lying between them. Germline lookup yields CDR1 KGHSH and CDR2 LQKENI. The CDR3, as DNA: TGTGCCAGCTCATCCGACAGCCCGCCTAACTATGGCTACACCTTC. Translation gives CASSSDSPPNYGYTF.

This rearrangement joins TRBV10-2 to TRBJ2-2; 10 bases agree with TRBD1. Germline trimming cut 8 bases from V and 6 bases from J; bases unmatched to any gene: 3. Germline values: CDR1 WSHSY, CDR2 SAAADI. CDR3 size: 13 residues. The CDR3 is CASEGQGSGELFF. The DNA of the CDR3 is TGCGCCAGCGAGGGACAGGGGTCCGGGGAGCTGTTTTTT.

The rearrangement uses TRBV27 and TRBJ2-3; 8 bases match TRBD2. CDR1 is MNHEY and CDR2 is SMNVEV in the germline V gene (reference sequence). The CDR3 runs 19 residues. The J segment lost 7 bases and the V segment lost 2 bases, leaving 20 bases of the junction unmatched. The CDR3: CASSLGLLAIAGRGNTQYF. The CDR3 nucleotides are TGTGCCAGCAGTTTAGGTCTATTGGCGATAGCGGGAAGAGGTAATACGCAGTATTTT.

This clone showed up just a few times. V is TRBV9 and J is TRBJ1-1; 8 positions match TRBD1. The CDR3 runs to 14 residues. Trimming cost V 2 bases and J 5 bases; bases outside gene matches: 5. Germline V gene sequence: CDR1 SGDLS, CDR2 YYNGEE. CDR3 in DNA: TGTGCCAGCAGCGTGACAGGGGAGCGGACTGAAGCTTTCTTT. Protein: CASSVTGERTEAFF.

V usage is TRBV18 and J usage is TRBJ2-2; D not resolved. The V end was cut by 4 bases, the J end by 5 bases, with 5 bases between. Per the germline V gene, CDR1 is KGHSH and CDR2 is LQKENI. The CDR3 loop spans 12 amino acids. The CDR3 DNA is TGTGCCAGCTCACTTTCTACCGGGGAGCTGTTTTTT. Its protein is CASSLSTGELFF.